This T cell receptor (beta chain) was recovered during a study of response to subunit inactivated influenza vaccine. Study conclusions and caveats: The authors put forward the suggestion that each seasonal influenza vaccination may bring in only a limited number of new T cells.

In regard to this clonotype: The antigen remains unidentified.

The CDR3 has 13 amino acids. Germline V gene data show CDR1 as SGHRS and CDR2 as YFSETQ. V shed 4 bases and J 6 bases; nucleotides not matched to a gene: 4. MiXCR, applied by TCRdb to the RT-PCR reads, yields one record per CDR3 protein. The table has 700,000 to 900,000 distinct CDR3 sequences, around 20% seen once. The sequenced sample was PBMCs from blood, obtained around 5 days after vaccination. This receptor was taken from a man over 45 who received an inactivated influenza vaccine. The rearrangement links TRBV5-1 to TRBJ2-5, with 9 bases that match TRBD2. CDR3 residues: CASSRTSGQTQYF. In DNA, the CDR3 is TGCGCCAGCAGCCGAACTAGCGGGCAGACCCAGTACTTC.